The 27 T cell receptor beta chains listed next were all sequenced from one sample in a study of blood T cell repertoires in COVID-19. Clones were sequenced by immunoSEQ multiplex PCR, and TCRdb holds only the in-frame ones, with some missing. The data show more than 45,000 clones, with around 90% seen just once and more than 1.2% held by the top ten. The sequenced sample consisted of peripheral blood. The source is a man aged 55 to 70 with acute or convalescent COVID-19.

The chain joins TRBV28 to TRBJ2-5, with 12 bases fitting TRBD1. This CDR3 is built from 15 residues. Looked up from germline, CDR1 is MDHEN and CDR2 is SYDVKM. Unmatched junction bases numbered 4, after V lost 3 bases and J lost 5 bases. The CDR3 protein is CASSFGTGGVETQYF. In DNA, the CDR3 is TGTGCCAGCAGTTTCGGGACAGGGGGCGTTGAGACCCAGTACTTC.

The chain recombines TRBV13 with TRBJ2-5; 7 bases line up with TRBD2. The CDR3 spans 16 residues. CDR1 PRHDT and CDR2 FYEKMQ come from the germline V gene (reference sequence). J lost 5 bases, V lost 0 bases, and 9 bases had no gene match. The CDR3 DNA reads TGTGCCAGCAGCTTAGGCCCCCCGGGAGCGGGGGAGACCCAGTACTTC. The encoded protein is CASSLGPPGAGETQYF. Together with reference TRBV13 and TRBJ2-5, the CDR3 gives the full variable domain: AAGVIQSPRHLIKEKRETATLKCYPIPRHDTVYWYQQGPGQDPQFLISFYEKMQSDKGSIPDRFSAQQFSDYHSELNMSSLELGDSALYFCASSLGPPGAGETQYFGPGTRLLVL.

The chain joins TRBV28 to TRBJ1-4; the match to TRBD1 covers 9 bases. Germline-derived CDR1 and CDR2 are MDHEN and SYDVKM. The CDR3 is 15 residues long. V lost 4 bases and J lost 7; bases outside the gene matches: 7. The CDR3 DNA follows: TGTGCCAGCAGTTCCAGGGACAGGGTCGGTGAAAAACTGTTTTTT. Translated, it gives CASSSRDRVGEKLFF.

The CDR3 DNA reads TGTGCCAGCAGCCCACCCGGGACAGGGGGGACCTATGGCTACACCTTC. Its translation is CASSPPGTGGTYGYTF. The gene calls are TRBV7-9 and TRBJ1-2; TRBD1 matches 11 bases. The junction had 9 bases not matched to a gene; V was cut back by 5 bases and J by 4 bases. CDR1 and CDR2 (germline): SEHNR, FQNEAQ (reference sequence). The CDR3 loop spans 16 amino acids.

The CDR3: CASSGSAPPAQLFF. The CDR3 bases are TGCGCCAGCAGTGGCAGCGCCCCCCCCGCACAGCTGTTTTTT. The chain carries TRBV10-1 and TRBJ2-2; D uncertain. There are 14 residues in the CDR3. The V and J ends lost 4 bases and 12 bases respectively, with 18 bases between them. CDR1 WNHNN and CDR2 SYGVQD come from the germline V gene (reference sequence).

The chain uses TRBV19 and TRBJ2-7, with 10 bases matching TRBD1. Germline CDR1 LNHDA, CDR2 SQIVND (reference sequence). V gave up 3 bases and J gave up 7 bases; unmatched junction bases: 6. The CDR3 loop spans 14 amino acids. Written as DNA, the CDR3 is TGTGCCAGTAGTATTCGACAGGGGGCGAGTGAGCAGTACTTC. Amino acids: CASSIRQGASEQYF.

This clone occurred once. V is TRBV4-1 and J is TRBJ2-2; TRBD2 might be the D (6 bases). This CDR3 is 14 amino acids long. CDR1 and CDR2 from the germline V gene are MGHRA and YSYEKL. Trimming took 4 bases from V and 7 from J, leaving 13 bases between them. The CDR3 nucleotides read TGCGCCAGCAGCCGAGGGGCGGGAAGCGGGGAGCTGTTTTTT. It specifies CASSRGAGSGELFF.

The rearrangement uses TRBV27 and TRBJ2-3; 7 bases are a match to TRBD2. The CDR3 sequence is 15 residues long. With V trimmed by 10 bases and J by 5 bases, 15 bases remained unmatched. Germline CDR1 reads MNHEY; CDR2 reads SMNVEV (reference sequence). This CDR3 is CATTKVGGQVDTQYF. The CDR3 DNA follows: TGTGCCACCACAAAGGTGGGAGGGCAGGTAGATACGCAGTATTTT.

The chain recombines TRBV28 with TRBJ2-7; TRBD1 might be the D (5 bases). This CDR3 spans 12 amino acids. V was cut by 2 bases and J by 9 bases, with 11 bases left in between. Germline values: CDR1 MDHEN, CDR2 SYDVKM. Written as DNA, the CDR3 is TGTGCCAGCAGTTTAATTTGGGGCAGGCAGTACTTC. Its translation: CASSLIWGRQYF.

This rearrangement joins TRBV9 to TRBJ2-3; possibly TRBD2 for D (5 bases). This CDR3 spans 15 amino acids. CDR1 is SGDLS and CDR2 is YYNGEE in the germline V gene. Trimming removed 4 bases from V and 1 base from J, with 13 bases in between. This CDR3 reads CASSPGSGRTDTQYF. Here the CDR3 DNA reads TGTGCCAGCAGCCCTGGCAGCGGACGCACAGATACGCAGTATTTT. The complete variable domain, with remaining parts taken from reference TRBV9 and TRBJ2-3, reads DSGVTQTPKHLITATGQRVTLRCSPRSGDLSVYWYQQSLDQGLQFLIQYYNGEERAKGNILERFSAQQFPDLHSELNLSSLELGDSALYFCASSPGSGRTDTQYFGPGTRLTVL.

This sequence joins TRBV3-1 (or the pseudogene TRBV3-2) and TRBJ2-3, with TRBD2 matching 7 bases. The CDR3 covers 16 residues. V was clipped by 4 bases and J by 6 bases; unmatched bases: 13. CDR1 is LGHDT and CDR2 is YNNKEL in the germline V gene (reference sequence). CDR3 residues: CASSRKSGTYGDTQYF. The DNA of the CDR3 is TGTGCCAGCAGCCGTAAGAGCGGGACCTATGGGGATACGCAGTATTTT.

Here the CDR3 DNA reads TGTGCCAGCAGCTTCGGACAGGGGGAGGGGTACGAGCAGTACTTC. It specifies CASSFGQGEGYEQYF. The chain has TRBV7-3 and TRBJ2-7; 10 bases align to TRBD1. The ends lost 3 bases at V and 4 bases at J; junction bases unmatched: 6. The CDR3 extends over 15 amino acids. Germline V CDR1 and CDR2: SGHTA, FQGTGA. Full variable domain (rest looked up from reference TRBV7-3 and TRBJ2-7): GAGVSQTPSNKVTEKGKYVELRCDPISGHTALYWYRQSLGQGPEFLIYFQGTGAADDSGLPNDRFFAVRPEGSVSTLKIQRTERGDSAVYLCASSFGQGEGYEQYFGPGTRLTVT.

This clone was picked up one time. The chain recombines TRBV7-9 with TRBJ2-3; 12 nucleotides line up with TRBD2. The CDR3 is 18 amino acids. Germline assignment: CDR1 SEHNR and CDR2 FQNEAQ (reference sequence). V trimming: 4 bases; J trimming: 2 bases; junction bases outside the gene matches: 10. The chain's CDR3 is CASSSLRLAGVPTDTQYF. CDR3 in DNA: TGTGCCAGCAGCTCGCTCCGACTAGCGGGAGTACCCACAGATACGCAGTATTTT.

The CDR3 DNA sequence: TGTGCCAGCAGTTACCGGGGAAGTGACGAGCAGTACTTC. It encodes CASSYRGSDEQYF. The chain has TRBV6-6 and TRBJ2-7, with D possibly matching TRBD2 (5 bases). Between the trimmed V and J ends, which lost 2 bases and 5 bases, there was a span of 10 bases. CDR3 length: 13 amino acids. Germline-derived CDR1 and CDR2 are MNHNY and SVGAGI (reference sequence).

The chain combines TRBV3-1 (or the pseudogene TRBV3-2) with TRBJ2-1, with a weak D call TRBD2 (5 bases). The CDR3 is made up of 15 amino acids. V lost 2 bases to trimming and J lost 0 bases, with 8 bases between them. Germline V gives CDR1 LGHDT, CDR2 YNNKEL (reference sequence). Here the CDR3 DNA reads TGTGCCAGCAGCCAATTAGGGAGCTCCTACAATGAGCAGTTCTTC. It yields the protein CASSQLGSSYNEQFF.

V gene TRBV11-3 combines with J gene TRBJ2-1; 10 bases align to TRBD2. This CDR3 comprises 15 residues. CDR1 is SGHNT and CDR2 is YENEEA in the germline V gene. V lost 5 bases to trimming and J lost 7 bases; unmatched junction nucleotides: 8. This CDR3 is CASSHRVAGGNEQFF. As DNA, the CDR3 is TGTGCCAGCAGCCACAGGGTAGCGGGGGGAAATGAGCAGTTCTTC.

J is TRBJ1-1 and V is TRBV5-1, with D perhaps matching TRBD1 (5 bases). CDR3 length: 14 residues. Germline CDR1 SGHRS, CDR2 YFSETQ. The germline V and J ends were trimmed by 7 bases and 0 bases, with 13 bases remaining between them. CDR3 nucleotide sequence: TGCGCCAGCTTGTCGGGACTAATGAACACTGAAGCTTTCTTT. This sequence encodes CASLSGLMNTEAFF. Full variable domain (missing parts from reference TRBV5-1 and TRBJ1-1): KAGVTQTPRYLIKTRGQQVTLSCSPISGHRSVSWYQQTPGQGLQFLFEYFSETQRNKGNFPGRFSGRQFSNSRSEMNVSTLELGDSALYLCASLSGLMNTEAFFGQGTRLTVV.

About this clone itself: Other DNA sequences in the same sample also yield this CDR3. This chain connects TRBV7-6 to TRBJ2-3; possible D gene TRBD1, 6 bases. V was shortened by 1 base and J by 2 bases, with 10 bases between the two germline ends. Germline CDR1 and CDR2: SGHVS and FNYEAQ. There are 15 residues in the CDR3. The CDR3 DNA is TGTGCCAGCAGCTTAGTGGGGGCGTACACAGATACGCAGTATTTT. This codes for CASSLVGAYTDTQYF.

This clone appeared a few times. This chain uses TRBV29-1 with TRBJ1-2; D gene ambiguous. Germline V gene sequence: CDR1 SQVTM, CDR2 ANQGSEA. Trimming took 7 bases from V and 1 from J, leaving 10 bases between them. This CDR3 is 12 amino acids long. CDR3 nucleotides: TGCAGCGCCGTCGCACTTAACTATGGCTACACCTTC. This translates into CSAVALNYGYTF. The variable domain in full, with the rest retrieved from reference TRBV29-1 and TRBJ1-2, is SAVISQKPSRDICQRGTSLTIQCQVDSQVTMMFWYRQQPGQSLTLIATANQGSEATYESGFVIDKFPISRPNLTFSTLTVSNMSPEDSSIYLCSAVALNYGYTFGSGTRLTVV.

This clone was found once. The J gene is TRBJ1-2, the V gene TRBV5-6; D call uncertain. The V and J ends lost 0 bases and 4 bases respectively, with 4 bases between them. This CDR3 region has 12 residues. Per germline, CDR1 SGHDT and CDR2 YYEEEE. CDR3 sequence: CASSLGGYGYTF. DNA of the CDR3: TGTGCCAGCAGCTTGGGAGGCTATGGCTACACCTTC.

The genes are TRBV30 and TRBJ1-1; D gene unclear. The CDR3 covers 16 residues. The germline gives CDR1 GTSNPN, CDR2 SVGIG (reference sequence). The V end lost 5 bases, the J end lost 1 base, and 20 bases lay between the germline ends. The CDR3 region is CAWREILGRRNTEAFF. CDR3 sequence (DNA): TGTGCCTGGCGAGAGATTCTAGGGAGGAGGAACACTGAAGCTTTCTTT.

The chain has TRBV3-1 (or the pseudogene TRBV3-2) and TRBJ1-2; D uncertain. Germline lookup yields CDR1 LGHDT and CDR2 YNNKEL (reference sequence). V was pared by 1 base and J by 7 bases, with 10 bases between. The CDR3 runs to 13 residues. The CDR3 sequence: CASSQVTNGGYTF. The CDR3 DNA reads TGTGCCAGCAGCCAAGTTACCAACGGTGGCTACACCTTC.

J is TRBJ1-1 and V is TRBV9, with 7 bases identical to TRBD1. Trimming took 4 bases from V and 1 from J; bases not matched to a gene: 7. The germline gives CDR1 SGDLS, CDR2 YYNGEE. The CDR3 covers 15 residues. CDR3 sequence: CASSPTGQRNTEAFF. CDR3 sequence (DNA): TGTGCCAGCAGCCCGACGGGACAGAGGAACACTGAAGCTTTCTTT.

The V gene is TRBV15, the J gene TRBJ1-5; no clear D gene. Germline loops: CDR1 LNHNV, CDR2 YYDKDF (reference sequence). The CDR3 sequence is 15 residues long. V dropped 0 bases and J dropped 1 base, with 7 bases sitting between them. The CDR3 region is CATSRDHGSNQPQHF. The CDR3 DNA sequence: TGTGCCACCAGCAGAGATCACGGGAGCAATCAGCCCCAGCATTTT.

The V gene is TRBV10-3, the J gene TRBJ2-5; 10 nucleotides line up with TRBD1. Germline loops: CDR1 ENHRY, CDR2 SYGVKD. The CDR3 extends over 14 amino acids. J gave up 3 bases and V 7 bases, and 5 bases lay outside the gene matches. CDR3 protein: CAITPGTGEETQYF. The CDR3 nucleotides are TGTGCCATCACTCCCGGGACAGGGGAAGAGACCCAGTACTTC.

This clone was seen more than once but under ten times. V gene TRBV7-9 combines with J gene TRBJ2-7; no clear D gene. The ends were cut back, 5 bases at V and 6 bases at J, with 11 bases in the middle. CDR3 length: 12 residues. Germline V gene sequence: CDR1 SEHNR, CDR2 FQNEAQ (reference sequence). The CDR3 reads CASSLDASEQYF. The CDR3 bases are TGTGCCAGCAGCCTAGACGCGTCCGAGCAGTACTTC.

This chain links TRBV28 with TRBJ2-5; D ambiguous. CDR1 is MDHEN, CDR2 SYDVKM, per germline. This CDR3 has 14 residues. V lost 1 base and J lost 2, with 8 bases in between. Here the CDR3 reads CASSLLQPQETQYF. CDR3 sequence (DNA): TGTGCCAGCAGTTTATTACAGCCTCAAGAGACCCAGTACTTC.